The 19 T cell receptor gamma chains below were found in one sample sequenced in a study of gammadelta T cells in human blood. TCRdb fed the RT-PCR reads to CATT. The sample records hundreds of gamma-chain clones, around 4% being singletons. What was sequenced was non-Vgamma9Vdelta2 gamma-delta T cells from infant blood. These receptors were collected from a human donor.

To note about this clone: The amino acid sequence in TCRdb belongs to a much larger clone and departs from this DNA's translation at residue 3, likely a sequencing read error; the sequence shown is translated from the DNA. The rearrangement links TRGV10 to TRGJ1 or TRGJ2. TRGV10 is labeled an ORF, and its function is uncertain. V was clipped by 13 bases and J by 9 bases; unmatched bases: 7. This CDR3 contains 9 residues. CDR3 nucleotide sequence: TGTGCTGACCTTACTAAGAAACTCTTT. It is translated as CADLTKKLF.

In regard to this clone: TCRdb's listed protein matches a much larger clone and diverges from this DNA's translation at residue 2, likely through a read error; the protein shown comes from the DNA. The gene calls are TRGV3 and TRGJ1 or TRGJ2. Per germline, CDR1 VTNTFY and CDR2 YDVSTARD (reference sequence). There are 14 residues in the CDR3. CDR3 residues: CTTWDRRGGYKKLF. Here the CDR3 DNA reads TGTACCACCTGGGACAGGCGGGGCGGTTATAAGAAACTCTTT.

This clone was found a few times. TCRdb shows a much larger clone's protein in place of this DNA's translation, and the two differ at residue 3, likely through a read error; the protein shown is translated from the DNA. The chain uses TRGV3 and TRGJP2. The CDR3 consists of 13 residues. Per germline, CDR1 VTNTFY and CDR2 YDVSTARD (reference sequence). CDR3 protein: CANWDSPNWIKTF. The CDR3 DNA follows: TGTGCCAACTGGGACAGCCCTAATTGGATCAAGACGTTT.

This clone is labeled as medium-sized. The rearrangement uses TRGV4 and TRGJP1. The junction had 13 bases not matched to a gene; V was cut back by 0 bases and J by 12 bases. From germline, CDR1 is EGSTGY and CDR2 YDSYTSSV. CDR3 size: 15 residues. The CDR3 DNA sequence: TGTGCCACCTGGGATGGGCAACACCTGTATGGGTTCAAGATATTT. Translating it yields CATWDGQHLYGFKIF.

Concerning this clone: The protein TCRdb gives is from a much larger clone and does not agree with this DNA's translation at residue 3, likely a read error; the protein shown here comes from the DNA. This chain uses TRGV4 with TRGJ1 or TRGJ2. This CDR3 is 12 amino acids long. CDR1 EGSTGY and CDR2 YDSYTSSV come from the germline V gene. CDR3 amino acids: CAAWDGHYKKLF. In DNA, the CDR3 is TGTGCCGCCTGGGATGGGCATTATAAGAAACTCTTT.

Concerning this clone itself: One base separates it from a far larger clone, so it is likely a read error. This specimen includes other DNA sequences encoding the same CDR3. This rearrangement joins TRGV2 to TRGJ1 or TRGJ2. CDR3 length: 13 amino acids. Germline V gene sequence: CDR1 EGSNGY, CDR2 YDSYNSKV. The CDR3 sequence: CATWDGLYYKKLF. The DNA of the CDR3 is TGTGCCACCTGGGACGGGCTTTATTATAAGAAGCTCTTT.

This clone is classed as large. V usage is TRGV2 and J usage is TRGJ1 or TRGJ2. Germline CDR1 EGSNGY, CDR2 YDSYNSKV. V lost 1 base, J lost 5 bases, and 5 bases stayed unmatched. The CDR3 has 13 residues. The CDR3 reads CATWDGRDYKKLF. The CDR3 region has the DNA TGTGCCACCTGGGACGGTCGGGATTATAAGAAACTCTTT.

By frequency in the sample, this clone is medium-sized (0.01 to 0.1%). This chain uses TRGV3 with TRGJP1. Germline V lookup: CDR1 VTNTFY, CDR2 YDVSTARD (reference sequence). The CDR3 extends over 15 amino acids. J lost 2 bases, V lost 5 bases, and 8 bases had no gene match. As DNA, the CDR3 is TGTGCCACCTGGGTAAAGTGGACCACTGGTTGGTTCAAGATATTT. Translating gives CATWVKWTTGWFKIF.

As to this clone: TCRdb lists the protein of a much larger clone for this DNA, which differs at residue 3, so this is likely a read error; the protein given here is translated from the DNA itself. J is TRGJ1 or TRGJ2 and V is TRGV8. Germline V gene data show CDR1 as VENAVY and CDR2 as YDSYNSRV. This CDR3 contains 14 residues. The CDR3, as DNA: TGTGCCGCCTGGGATCCGCGGAATTATTATAAGAAACTCTTT. Translation gives CAAWDPRNYYKKLF.

This clone is medium-sized in the sample. The chain recombines TRGV9 with TRGJ1 or TRGJ2. The CDR3 is 14 amino acids. The trim removed 3 bases at V and 1 base at J, leaving 6 bases unmatched. Germline V gene data show CDR1 as GITISATS and CDR2 as ISYDGTV (reference sequence). DNA of the CDR3: TGTGCCTTGTGGGAGATCCGAAATTATTATAAGAAACTCTTT. As protein: CALWEIRNYYKKLF.

This clone qualifies as large (0.1 to 1%). V gene TRGV10 combines with J gene TRGJ1 or TRGJ2. TRGV10 falls under the ORF class, with uncertain function. With V trimmed by 8 bases and J by 9 bases, 5 bases remained unmatched. The CDR3 is 10 residues long. This CDR3 reads CAAWRCKKLF. The CDR3 region has the DNA TGTGCTGCGTGGCGCTGTAAGAAACTCTTT.

This clone ranks as large (0.1 to 1%). V gene TRGV9 combines with J gene TRGJP1. The CDR3 spans 16 residues. Germline trimming cut 5 bases from V and 0 bases from J; bases unmatched to any gene: 9. CDR1 and CDR2 (germline): GITISATS, ISYDGTV (reference sequence). The CDR3 loop reads CALWVSEYTTGWFKIF. The CDR3 DNA sequence: TGTGCCTTGTGGGTTTCCGAATATACCACTGGTTGGTTCAAGATATTT.

Comments on this clone: Only one base separates this from a far larger clonotype, so it likely reflects a read error. The rearrangement joins TRGV2 to TRGJ1 or TRGJ2. Germline lookup yields CDR1 EGSNGY and CDR2 YDSYNSKV. V lost 0 bases and J lost 11; bases outside the gene matches: 4. The CDR3 has 11 residues. The chain's CDR3 is CATWDGLEKLF. Here the CDR3 DNA reads TGTGCCACCTGGGACGGGCTTGAGAAACTCTTT.

In this sample, this clone turned up a few times. This probably arose from a read error, given a far larger clone one base away. Other DNA sequences of this sample code for an identical CDR3. This chain links TRGV3 with TRGJ1 or TRGJ2. The CDR3 loop spans 14 amino acids. Germline loops: CDR1 VTNTFY, CDR2 YDVSTARD (reference sequence). J gave up 6 bases and V 1 base, and 9 bases lay outside the gene matches. CDR3 in amino acids: CATWDRRGGYKKLF. DNA for the CDR3: TGTGCCACCTGGGACAGACGGGGCGGTTATAAGAAACTCTTT.

This clone was recorded a few times. TCRdb's protein for this DNA is that of a much larger clone and differs from the translation at residue 8, likely a read error; the protein shown is the DNA translation. V usage is TRGV5 and J usage is TRGJP. The germline V gene encodes CDR1 VINAFY and CDR2 YDVSNSKD. Losses at the gene ends were 1 base for V and 7 bases for J; bases not matched to a gene: 7. The CDR3 is made up of 17 amino acids. CDR3 sequence reads: CATWDSPQELGKKIKVF. The CDR3 bases are TGTGCCACCTGGGACAGTCCCCAGGAGTTGGGCAAAAAAATCAAGGTATTT.

By share, this clone ranks as large. The chain links TRGV8 to TRGJP2. Per the germline V gene, CDR1 is VENAVY and CDR2 is YDSYNSRV. Unmatched junction bases numbered 11, after V lost 0 bases and J lost 7 bases. This CDR3 is 16 amino acids long. This CDR3 reads CATWDRPRRDDWIKTF. CDR3 in DNA: TGTGCCACCTGGGATAGGCCTCGGCGGGATGATTGGATCAAGACGTTT.

This clone is classed as large. This chain connects TRGV9 to TRGJ1 or TRGJ2. The CDR3 is 17 amino acids. CDR1 is GITISATS and CDR2 is ISYDGTV in the germline V gene (reference sequence). V dropped 2 bases and J dropped 10; count of bases not matched to a gene: 23. CDR3 DNA: TGTGCCTTGTGGGAGGAACATTGCCCGGTAACCCCCTTCAAGAAACTCTTT. Translated: CALWEEHCPVTPFKKLF.

This clone is classed as large. The genes are TRGV2 and TRGJ1 or TRGJ2. CDR3 length: 14 residues. Germline V gives CDR1 EGSNGY, CDR2 YDSYNSKV. With V trimmed by 3 bases and J by 8 bases, 13 bases remained unmatched. CDR3: CATWDPLKEDKKLF. The CDR3 DNA sequence: TGTGCCACCTGGGACCCGTTAAAGGAAGATAAGAAACTCTTT.

In its sample, this clone is large. This chain joins TRGV9 and TRGJ1 or TRGJ2. The junction had 5 bases not matched to a gene; V was cut back by 0 bases and J by 12 bases. Germline CDR1 reads GITISATS; CDR2 reads ISYDGTV (reference sequence). The CDR3 consists of 11 residues. The CDR3 is CALWEVRRKLF. As DNA, the CDR3 is TGTGCCTTGTGGGAGGTGCGTCGGAAACTCTTT.